A selection of T cell receptor beta chains follows, all from one sample in a study of blood T cell repertoires in COVID-19. The table came from immunoSEQ multiplex PCR; TCRdb's copy has only in-frame clones and leaves some out. The sample holds more than 110,000 clones, approximately 80% seen once. Sequences were obtained from peripheral blood. The receptors here all came from a woman older than 75 in a cohort sampled during active or convalescent COVID-19. CDR3s include the opening cysteine and the closing phenylalanine or tryptophan. The order of the fields is V gene, clone size, D gene, J gene, CDR3 DNA, CDR3 protein. A D gene is named only where the DNA matches it firmly. Part of the rows lack a size; the others show once, few, many or a class for expanded clones.

v_call: TRBV2; clone_size: few; d_call: TRBD1; j_call: TRBJ1-1; cdr3_nt: TGTGCCAGCAAGGACAGGAGGAACACTGAAGCTTTCTTT; cdr3_aa: CASKDRRNTEAFF
v_call: TRBV5-4; clone_size: .; d_call: TRBD1; j_call: TRBJ1-1; cdr3_nt: TGTGCCAGCAGCTCGGACAGGGGGTGGACTGAAGCTTTCTTT; cdr3_aa: CASSSDRGWTEAFF
v_call: TRBV5-6; clone_size: once; d_call: TRBD1; j_call: TRBJ1-5; cdr3_nt: TGTGCCAGCAGAAACCGGGACAGGGGGCGTTCCCAGCATTTT; cdr3_aa: CASRNRDRGRSQHF
v_call: TRBV20-1; clone_size: .; d_call: .; j_call: TRBJ1-1; cdr3_nt: TGCAGTGCCAGATCCCGCGGGGCTTTCTTT; cdr3_aa: CSARSRGAFF
v_call: TRBV19; clone_size: .; d_call: .; j_call: TRBJ2-5; cdr3_nt: TGTGCCAGTAGCCGGGAGAGGACCCCGAAGGAGACCCAGTACTTC; cdr3_aa: CASSRERTPKETQYF
v_call: TRBV24-1; clone_size: .; d_call: TRBD1; j_call: TRBJ2-7; cdr3_nt: TGTGCCACCAGTGCCACCGGGACAGGGAAGTCCTACGAGCAGTACTTC; cdr3_aa: CATSATGTGKSYEQYF
v_call: TRBV30; clone_size: .; d_call: .; j_call: TRBJ1-2; cdr3_nt: TGTGCCTGGACCTCCCCGAGGGGGAGCTACACCTTC; cdr3_aa: CAWTSPRGSYTF
v_call: TRBV11-1; clone_size: .; d_call: .; j_call: TRBJ2-1; cdr3_nt: TGTGCCAGCAGCGTCGGCGGCGCGGGGGCAAACAATGAGCAGTTCTTC; cdr3_aa: CASSVGGAGANNEQFF
v_call: TRBV5-6; clone_size: .; d_call: .; j_call: TRBJ2-2; cdr3_nt: TGTGCCAGCAGCCCCTCATCTCGGTTTGCTAACACCGGGGAGCTGTTTTTT; cdr3_aa: CASSPSSRFANTGELFF
v_call: TRBV19; clone_size: few; d_call: TRBD1; j_call: TRBJ1-1; cdr3_nt: TGTGCCAGTAGCAGAACAGGGGGCGGAAACACTGAAGCTTTCTTT; cdr3_aa: CASSRTGGGNTEAFF
v_call: TRBV5-6; clone_size: .; d_call: TRBD1; j_call: TRBJ1-4; cdr3_nt: TGTGCCAGCAGCTTTCTGGGACAGGGGTATGAAAAACTGTTTTTT; cdr3_aa: CASSFLGQGYEKLFF
v_call: TRBV6-1; clone_size: .; d_call: .; j_call: TRBJ2-5; cdr3_nt: TGTGCCAGCAGTGATCTGGGAGGGGGTTTAGAGACCCAGTACTTC; cdr3_aa: CASSDLGGGLETQYF
v_call: TRBV10-3; clone_size: .; d_call: .; j_call: TRBJ2-5; cdr3_nt: TGTGCCATCAGTGAAGGACAGAGAGAGACCCAGTACTTC; cdr3_aa: CAISEGQRETQYF
v_call: TRBV18; clone_size: .; d_call: .; j_call: TRBJ2-5; cdr3_nt: TGTGCCAGCTCACCGAGGTCAGAGACCCAGTACTTC; cdr3_aa: CASSPRSETQYF
v_call: TRBV11-2; clone_size: .; d_call: .; j_call: TRBJ2-1; cdr3_nt: TGTGCCAGCAGCTTAGATCGAGCCTACAATGAGCAGTTCTTC; cdr3_aa: CASSLDRAYNEQFF
v_call: TRBV4-2; clone_size: .; d_call: .; j_call: TRBJ2-2; cdr3_nt: TGTGCCAGCAGCCAAGAAACACCGAACACCGGGGAGCTGTTTTTT; cdr3_aa: CASSQETPNTGELFF
v_call: TRBV3-1/TRBV3-2; clone_size: .; d_call: .; j_call: TRBJ2-1; cdr3_nt: TGTGCCAGCAGCCAGCAATTCCGGAATGAGCAGTTCTTC; cdr3_aa: CASSQQFRNEQFF
v_call: TRBV4-2; clone_size: .; d_call: TRBD2; j_call: TRBJ2-7; cdr3_nt: TGTGCCAGCAGCAGTTCGGGAGGGGGAGGCTACGAGCAGTACTTC; cdr3_aa: CASSSSGGGGYEQYF
v_call: TRBV11-2; clone_size: .; d_call: TRBD2; j_call: TRBJ2-5; cdr3_nt: TGTGCCAGCAGCTTAACCGGTCGAGCGGGGGCCTTAGAGACCCAGTACTTC; cdr3_aa: CASSLTGRAGALETQYF
v_call: TRBV5-5; clone_size: .; d_call: .; j_call: TRBJ2-1; cdr3_nt: TGTGCCAGCAGCGGGAGCCACAGGGTAAGCTCCTACAATGAGCAGTTCTTC; cdr3_aa: CASSGSHRVSSYNEQFF
v_call: TRBV6-6; clone_size: once; d_call: TRBD1; j_call: TRBJ1-4; cdr3_nt: TGTGCCAGCAGCCCCTCGGACAGGGGGAATGAAAAACTGTTTTTT; cdr3_aa: CASSPSDRGNEKLFF
v_call: TRBV7-7; clone_size: .; d_call: TRBD1; j_call: TRBJ2-1; cdr3_nt: TGTGCCAGCAGCTCAGACTCCGGGACAGCCCAATTTGAGCAGTTCTTC; cdr3_aa: CASSSDSGTAQFEQFF
v_call: TRBV4-2; clone_size: few; d_call: .; j_call: TRBJ1-2; cdr3_nt: TGTGCCAGCAGCGAAGAGGTCAGGGCTGGCTACACCTTC; cdr3_aa: CASSEEVRAGYTF
v_call: TRBV3-1/TRBV3-2; clone_size: once; d_call: .; j_call: TRBJ1-2; cdr3_nt: TGTGCCAGCAGCCAAGAGGCAGGGGCCCGTACTAACTATGGCTACACCTTC; cdr3_aa: CASSQEAGARTNYGYTF
v_call: TRBV7-9; clone_size: few; d_call: .; j_call: TRBJ1-1; cdr3_nt: TGTGCCAGCAGCTTAAGCAGGGCGAACACTGAAGCTTTCTTT; cdr3_aa: CASSLSRANTEAFF
v_call: TRBV9; clone_size: .; d_call: .; j_call: TRBJ1-6; cdr3_nt: TGTGCCAGCAGCGCAGGGACTTATAATTCACCCCTCCACTTT; cdr3_aa: CASSAGTYNSPLHF
v_call: TRBV15; clone_size: .; d_call: .; j_call: TRBJ1-4; cdr3_nt: TGTGCCACCAGCAGGTCGGTTGCAACTAATGAAAAACTGTTTTTT; cdr3_aa: CATSRSVATNEKLFF
v_call: TRBV5-4; clone_size: .; d_call: .; j_call: TRBJ1-2; cdr3_nt: TGTGCCAGCAGCTTGATAGGGGTTAACTATGGCTACACCTTC; cdr3_aa: CASSLIGVNYGYTF
v_call: TRBV7-3; clone_size: .; d_call: TRBD1; j_call: TRBJ1-2; cdr3_nt: TGTGCCAGCAGCCTCGGGACAGGGAGCTTATATGGCTACACCTTC; cdr3_aa: CASSLGTGSLYGYTF
v_call: TRBV21-1; clone_size: .; d_call: .; j_call: TRBJ1-1; cdr3_nt: TGTGCCAGCAGCAACACAAAAAAGCGCAGGGAGGAGGACACTGAAGCTTTCTTT; cdr3_aa: CASSNTKKRREEDTEAFF
v_call: TRBV5-1; clone_size: .; d_call: .; j_call: TRBJ1-3; cdr3_nt: TGCGCCAGCAGCCCCGGGAGTCTTCGAAACACCATATATTTT; cdr3_aa: CASSPGSLRNTIYF
v_call: TRBV5-4; clone_size: .; d_call: TRBD2; j_call: TRBJ2-1; cdr3_nt: TGTGCCAGCAGCCATAAACTAGCGGGGGTTAGGAATGAGCAGTTCTTC; cdr3_aa: CASSHKLAGVRNEQFF
v_call: TRBV30; clone_size: .; d_call: TRBD1; j_call: TRBJ2-7; cdr3_nt: TGTGCCTGGGGTATGCAGGGGGCCTACGAGCAGTACTTC; cdr3_aa: CAWGMQGAYEQYF
v_call: TRBV4-3; clone_size: .; d_call: .; j_call: TRBJ1-4; cdr3_nt: TGCGCCAGCAGCCCCCGGGAATCCCGCGGAAAACTGTTTTTT; cdr3_aa: CASSPRESRGKLFF
v_call: TRBV29-1; clone_size: .; d_call: .; j_call: TRBJ1-1; cdr3_nt: TGCAGCGCCATACGGGAAATGAACACTGAAGCTTTCTTT; cdr3_aa: CSAIREMNTEAFF
v_call: TRBV3-1/TRBV3-2; clone_size: .; d_call: TRBD1; j_call: TRBJ1-1; cdr3_nt: TGTGCCAGCAGCCAAGGACTTTGGGGACAGGGCTCTGAAGCTTTCTTT; cdr3_aa: CASSQGLWGQGSEAFF
v_call: TRBV19; clone_size: once; d_call: .; j_call: TRBJ1-2; cdr3_nt: TGTGCCACTTCTCAATCGGGGGGCTATGGCTACACCTTC; cdr3_aa: CATSQSGGYGYTF
v_call: TRBV5-4; clone_size: .; d_call: .; j_call: TRBJ1-5; cdr3_nt: TGTGCCAGCAGCTCGGACGGGATCCAGCCCCAGCATTTT; cdr3_aa: CASSSDGIQPQHF
v_call: TRBV2; clone_size: few; d_call: TRBD1; j_call: TRBJ1-2; cdr3_nt: TGTGCCAGCAGTGGTGCACAGGGGAACTATGGCTACACCTTC; cdr3_aa: CASSGAQGNYGYTF
v_call: TRBV5-4; clone_size: .; d_call: TRBD1; j_call: TRBJ1-2; cdr3_nt: TGTGCCAGCAGCCTGGGACAGATTTCTAACTATGGCTACACCTTC; cdr3_aa: CASSLGQISNYGYTF
v_call: TRBV7-9; clone_size: .; d_call: TRBD1; j_call: TRBJ1-1; cdr3_nt: TGTGCCAGCAGCCCTCGGGACAGGAGTGAAGCTTTCTTT; cdr3_aa: CASSPRDRSEAFF